The 20 T cell receptor beta chains in this list originate from one sample, sequenced in a study of T cell repertoires in cytomegalovirus infection. The antigens of these receptors remain unknown. TCRdb reprocessed the reads with MiXCR, giving one entry per CDR3 protein. Of about 51,000 distinct CDR3 sequences listed, about a fifth are singletons. The sequences come from CD8+ T cells from cultured PBMCs, collected from culture after CMV antigen stimulation. Source of these receptors: a human donor in good health (CMV status not recorded). Some clones in this sample may be carry-over from other donors' samples.

By its share, this clonotype is medium-sized. The J gene is TRBJ1-5, the V gene TRBV7-9; D unclear. V was shortened by 3 bases and J by 1 base, with 4 bases between the two germline ends. Germline V CDR1 and CDR2: SEHNR, FQNEAQ (reference sequence). This CDR3 is 13 amino acids long. The DNA for the CDR3 is TGTGCCAGCAGCTTCTACAGCAATCAGCCCCAGCATTTT. It codes for CASSFYSNQPQHF. Full variable domain (remainder filled in from reference TRBV7-9 and TRBJ1-5): DTGVSQNPRHKITKRGQNVTFRCDPISEHNRLYWYRQTLGQGPEFLTYFQNEAQLEKSRLLSDRFSAERPKGSFSTLEIQRTEQGDSAMYLCASSFYSNQPQHFGDGTRLSIL.

This clonotype came up many times. This chain joins TRBV7-3 and TRBJ2-7; 7 bases align to TRBD2. V lost 1 base, J lost 0 bases, and 9 bases stayed unmatched. Germline V lookup: CDR1 SGHTA, CDR2 FQGTGA. The CDR3 spans 17 residues. CDR3 nucleotide sequence: TGTGCCAGCAGCTTAATTGGGGGACGGGACTACTCCTACGAGCAGTACTTC. Protein product: CASSLIGGRDYSYEQYF.

This clonotype appeared a few times. The chain couples TRBV7-6 to TRBJ2-7, with TRBD2 as a possible D gene (6 bases). V was cut by 3 bases and J by 2 bases, with 17 bases left in between. In germline, CDR1 is SGHVS, CDR2 FNYEAQ. The CDR3 length is 16 residues. CDR3 sequence: CASSFRDAGTPYEQYF. CDR3 nucleotide sequence: TGTGCCAGCAGCTTCCGGGACGCGGGAACCCCCTACGAGCAGTACTTC.

This clonotype showed up just a few times. The V gene is TRBV11-2, the J gene TRBJ2-5; D assignment may be TRBD1 or TRBD2 (5 bases each). The CDR3 has 17 residues. Germline CDR1 and CDR2: SGHAT and FQNNGV. V lost 0 bases to trimming and J lost 5 bases, with 19 bases between them. The CDR3 coding sequence is TGTGCCAGCAGCTTAGATACTTTCTCCTGGGACGGGGAGACCCAGTACTTC. Translation: CASSLDTFSWDGETQYF.

The chain is built from TRBV6-5 and TRBJ1-1; D gene ambiguous. Germline V gene data show CDR1 as MNHEY and CDR2 as SVGAGI. V lost 8 bases to trimming and J lost 5 bases, with 15 bases between them. This CDR3 contains 13 residues. The CDR3 spells CASYPMKGTEAFF. CDR3 nucleotides: TGTGCCAGCTACCCGATGAAGGGTACTGAAGCTTTCTTT.

This clonotype was detected only a few times. The V call is TRBV7-2, the J call TRBJ1-6; D is unclear. With 2 bases removed from V and 9 bases from J, the gap between germline ends came to 8 bases. Looked up from germline, CDR1 is SGHTA and CDR2 is FQGNSA. The CDR3 has 13 amino acids. DNA of the CDR3: TGTGCCAGCAGCTTATACGATAGTTCACCCCTCCACTTT. Amino acid sequence: CASSLYDSSPLHF.

The V and J genes are TRBV7-2 and TRBJ2-3, with D tentatively TRBD1 (6 bases). From germline, CDR1 is SGHTA and CDR2 FQGNSA. The CDR3 has 16 amino acids. The V gene lost 5 bases and the J gene lost 4 bases, with 19 bases spanning the gap. In nucleotides, the CDR3 is TGTGCCAGCAGCCACAGGCCAGGGGTCGTCTCAGATACGCAGTATTTT. Translating it yields CASSHRPGVVSDTQYF.

This chain joins TRBV5-4 and TRBJ2-7, with 8 positions matching TRBD2. CDR1 SGHNT and CDR2 YYREEE come from the germline V gene (reference sequence). The CDR3 runs 15 residues. The J segment lost 6 bases and the V segment lost 4 bases, leaving 12 bases of the junction unmatched. For the CDR3, the DNA is TGTGCCAGCAGCGGTAGGAGCGGGAGCTTGGGCGAGCAGTACTTC. Protein: CASSGRSGSLGEQYF.

The CDR3 DNA reads as TGTGCCAGTAGTAATAGTCGACAGAGAGTGAACACTGAAGCTTTCTTT. Translation: CASSNSRQRVNTEAFF. The J gene is TRBJ1-1, the V gene TRBV19; a weak D match, TRBD1 (5 bases). CDR1 and CDR2 from the germline V gene are LNHDA and SQIVND (reference sequence). V lost 4 bases and J lost 0, with 15 bases in between. The CDR3 loop spans 16 amino acids.

A few counts support this clonotype. The V gene is TRBV7-2, the J gene TRBJ1-6; no clear D. Trimming removed 2 bases from V and 9 bases from J, with 14 bases in between. Germline V gene lookup returns CDR1 SGHTA and CDR2 FQGNSA. CDR3 length: 15 residues. CDR3 DNA sequence: TGTGCCAGCAGCTTAACCCAAAATGCGGGTTCACCCCTCCACTTT. Translating it yields CASSLTQNAGSPLHF.

The chain couples TRBV7-9 to TRBJ1-2, with a weak D call TRBD1 (5 bases). Germline CDR1 and CDR2: SEHNR and FQNEAQ (reference sequence). This CDR3 is 12 amino acids long. The V end was cut by 1 base, the J end by 8 bases, with 8 bases between. CDR3 bases: TGTGCCAGCAGCTTAGGGGACCGGGGCTACACCTTC. Its translation: CASSLGDRGYTF. Using reference TRBV7-9 and TRBJ1-2 for the parts outside the CDR3, the full variable domain is DTGVSQNPRHKITKRGQNVTFRCDPISEHNRLYWYRQTLGQGPEFLTYFQNEAQLEKSRLLSDRFSAERPKGSFSTLEIQRTEQGDSAMYLCASSLGDRGYTFGSGTRLTVV.

The chain recombines TRBV9 with TRBJ1-5, with a tentative D call TRBD1 (6 bases). V shed 3 bases and J shed 5 bases, with 12 bases lying between them. Germline loops: CDR1 SGDLS, CDR2 YYNGEE. CDR3 length: 14 amino acids. The CDR3 region is CASSGQGSDQPQHF. DNA of the CDR3: TGTGCCAGCAGCGGGCAGGGGTCGGATCAGCCCCAGCATTTT.

V and J are TRBV7-2 and TRBJ2-7, with D unclear. V was cut by 11 bases and J by 2 bases, with 4 bases left in between. Per germline, CDR1 SGHTA and CDR2 FQGNSA. The CDR3 covers 9 residues. CDR3 sequence: CARAYEQYF. CDR3 nucleotide sequence: TGTGCCCGCGCCTACGAGCAGTACTTC.

This clonotype has more than one count but fewer than ten. The chain has TRBV11-1 and TRBJ2-2; the match to TRBD2 covers 10 bases. The ends lost 3 bases at V and 6 bases at J; junction bases unmatched: 10. The germline V gene has CDR1 SGHAT and CDR2 FQDESV (reference sequence). This CDR3 is built from 17 residues. Here the CDR3 DNA reads TGTGCCAGCAGCTTTGGGCTAGCGGGAGTCGAGTCCGGGGAGCTGTTTTTT. It translates to CASSFGLAGVESGELFF.

Judged by abundance, this clonotype is medium-sized. V usage is TRBV6-6 and J usage is TRBJ1-2, with D uncertain. The CDR3 length is 11 residues. The V and J ends lost 7 bases and 4 bases respectively, with 7 bases between them. From germline, CDR1 is MNHNY and CDR2 SVGAGI (reference sequence). In DNA form, the CDR3 reads TGTGCCAGCACGGTCAGCTATGGCTACACCTTC. Its protein is CASTVSYGYTF.

This chain connects TRBV6-1 to TRBJ1-5, with D hard to call. This CDR3 contains 11 residues. Per germline, CDR1 MNHNS and CDR2 SASEGT. V lost 6 bases, J lost 9 bases, and 9 bases lay in between. This CDR3 is CASSWSGPQHF. The CDR3, as DNA: TGTGCCAGCAGCTGGTCTGGGCCCCAGCATTTT.

V gene TRBV7-6 combines with J gene TRBJ2-1; D assignment may be TRBD1 or TRBD2 (5 bases each). Germline-derived CDR1 and CDR2 are SGHVS and FNYEAQ. Trimming shortened V by 5 bases and J by 4 bases, and 12 bases separated the two germline ends. This CDR3 has 14 residues. CDR3 amino acids: CASSPRDGYNEQFF. CDR3 DNA: TGTGCCAGCAGCCCACGGGACGGTTACAATGAGCAGTTCTTC. The full variable domain, with the rest looked up from reference TRBV7-6 and TRBJ2-1, is GAGVSQSPRYKVTKRGQDVALRCDPISGHVSLYWYRQALGQGPEFLTYFNYEAQQDKSGLPNDRFSAERPEGSISTLTIQRTEQRDSAMYRCASSPRDGYNEQFFGPGTRLTVL.

This clonotype has just a few counts. The J gene is TRBJ2-5, the V gene TRBV7-9, with 7 bases identical to TRBD1. This CDR3 comprises 16 residues. Unmatched junction bases numbered 14, after V lost 5 bases and J lost 5 bases. CDR1 is SEHNR, CDR2 FQNEAQ, per germline (reference sequence). CDR3 region: CASSTPTGQLSETQYF. For the CDR3, the DNA is TGTGCCAGCAGCACCCCGACAGGGCAGCTCTCGGAGACCCAGTACTTC.

This clonotype appeared a few times. The chain links TRBV12-3 or TRBV12-4 to TRBJ2-1; TRBD2 matches 8 bases. CDR3 length: 14 residues. Losses at the gene ends were 6 bases for V and 6 bases for J; bases not matched to a gene: 7. The DNA for the CDR3 is TGTGCCAGCAGGCCGGGACTAGGGGCCAATGAGCAGTTCTTC. Amino acids: CASRPGLGANEQFF.

This clonotype showed up just once. The chain carries TRBV27 and TRBJ2-5; D is possibly TRBD1 (6 bases). The J call is doubtful: the DNA matches TRBJ2-7 better. CDR1 is MNHEY, CDR2 SMNVEV, per germline (reference sequence). The CDR3 consists of 14 residues. Written as DNA, the CDR3 is TGTGCCAGCAGTCGGACAGCGGATTCCTACGAGCAGTACTTC. Translating gives CASSRTADSYEQYF.